The source of this T cell receptor beta chain is a study of STAT5B mutations in CD4+ large granular lymphocyte leukemia (dated by TCRdb to between 2021 and 2022). Some background on the complete study: Among the healthy controls, the CDR3 'QG' motif was associated with a particular HLA allele. The TCRbeta repertoires of CD4+ T-cell large granular lymphocyte leukemia patients were compared with the TCRbeta repertoires of healthy blood donors. Flow cytometry on FACSCanto II or FACSVerse showed that the purified fractions were more than 95% pure among lymphocytes. General conclusions and limits of the study: CD4-sorted patient repertoires appeared more clonal than healthy CD4+ repertoires, and this difference persisted after removing the putative leukemic clones. Data were not HLA-matched; higher clonality in CD4+ versus CD8+ T-LGLL could reflect the relatively small sample size. Main leukemic clonotypes were private to each patient, although 20% to 30% appeared at low frequency in other patients' non-leukemic repertoires. Enrichment of TRBV06-family usage was observed among the top patient clones (8/27) relative to healthy controls (2/35).

Healthy controls were roughly 40 blood donors whose buffy coats came from the Finnish Red Cross blood service. All TCR-sequenced material derived from peripheral blood: patient blood samples and healthy donor buffy coats. Peripheral blood mononuclear cells were isolated by Ficoll-Hypaque gradient centrifugation. CD4+ cells were magnetically purified from the buffy coats of healthy controls. The Gentra Puregene Cell and Tissue kit was used to extract genomic DNA, and a Qubit 2.0 fluorometer was used to measure the amount of genomic DNA. As regards this clone: It has no known antigen specificity. Base qualities are not recorded, but no much larger clone differs from it by a single base.

The immunoSEQ assay at survey resolution was applied to genomic DNA for sequencing of TCRbeta rearrangements. As for how the authors treated the data: In the TCR sequencing data, the lowest productive clonotype frequency that could be detected was 2.59 x 10-5. Only productive TCRbeta rearrangements, defined as complete and in-frame sequences, were included in the analyses. Sample clonality was computed as Simpson clonality in the immunoSEQ Analyzer version 3.0. Clones were grouped by frequency into very rare, small, medium, large (1-20%) or hyperexpanded (>20%) categories. Generation probabilities were estimated with OLGA 1.2.3, V-gene circos plots were made with VDJtools, specificities were searched in VDJdb, and CDR3 motifs were identified with GLIPH. TCRdb limited this immuneACCESS table to in-frame rearrangements with V and J called. A share of clones is missing; checked studies link under half to unresolved V genes, and the rest is unexplained. The DNA was the basis for D and trimming; V, J and clone size are from that table. For this sample the table gives 25,000 to 35,000 clones, of which 71% were detected only once. The leading ten clones occupy roughly 0.47% of the sample.

V lost 6 bases and J lost 10 bases, and the count of bases not matched to a germline gene is 9. As encoded in the germline V gene, CDR1 is MNHEY while CDR2 is SVGAGI. The CDR3 numbers 14 residues from cysteine through phenylalanine. Just the 42-base CDR3 DNA is kept, in frame starting at base 1. The chain links TRBV6-5 with TRBJ1-6; a stretch of 7 junction bases matches TRBD1. Sequencing was performed on CD4+ T cells from blood buffy coats. The TCR was taken from a human donor in good health. The CDR3 here reads CASRSTGSVSPLHF. The nucleotide sequence reads TGTGCCAGCAGGTCGACAGGGTCTGTCTCACCCCTCCACTTT.